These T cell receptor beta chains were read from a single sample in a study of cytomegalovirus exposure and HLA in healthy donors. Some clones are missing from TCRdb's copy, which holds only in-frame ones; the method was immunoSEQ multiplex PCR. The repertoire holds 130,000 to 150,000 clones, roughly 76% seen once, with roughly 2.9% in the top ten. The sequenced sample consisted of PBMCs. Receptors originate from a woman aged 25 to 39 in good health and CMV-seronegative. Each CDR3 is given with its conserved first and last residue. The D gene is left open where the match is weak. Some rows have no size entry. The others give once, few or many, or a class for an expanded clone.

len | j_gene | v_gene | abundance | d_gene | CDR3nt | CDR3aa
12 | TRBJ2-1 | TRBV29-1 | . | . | TGCAGCGGGGGACACGATTACAATGAGCAGTTCTTC | CSGGHDYNEQFF
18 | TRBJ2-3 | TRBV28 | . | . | TGTGCCAGCAGTTCCCTACCCCCTACTAGGGCCGGGCAAGATACGCAGTATTTT | CASSSLPPTRAGQDTQYF
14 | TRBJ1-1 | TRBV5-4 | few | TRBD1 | TGTGCCAGCAGCCGCCGGGACAGCAGCACTGAAGCTTTCTTT | CASSRRDSSTEAFF
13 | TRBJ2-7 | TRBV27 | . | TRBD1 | TGTGCCAGCAGTGACAGGGGCGGCTACGAGCAGTACTTC | CASSDRGGYEQYF
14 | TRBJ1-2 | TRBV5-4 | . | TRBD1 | TGTGCCAGCAGCTTACGGACAGGGGGTTATGGCTACACCTTC | CASSLRTGGYGYTF
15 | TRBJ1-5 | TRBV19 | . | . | TGTGCCAGTAACCCCGGGGATGGAGTCAATCAGCCCCAGCATTTT | CASNPGDGVNQPQHF
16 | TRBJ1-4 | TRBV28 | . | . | TGTGCCAGCACTACGAGAACAGTCGCAACTAATGAAAAACTGTTTTTT | CASTTRTVATNEKLFF
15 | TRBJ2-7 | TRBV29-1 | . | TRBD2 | TGCAGCGTTAGGGGACTAGGCCTTAGCTCCTACGAGCAGTACTTC | CSVRGLGLSSYEQYF
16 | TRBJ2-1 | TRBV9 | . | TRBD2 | TGTGCCAGCAGCGTAAGAGCGGGGGGGCGGGTCAATGAGCAGTTCTTC | CASSVRAGGRVNEQFF
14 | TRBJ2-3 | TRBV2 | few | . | TGTGCCAGCAGGGACATCAGGAGCACAGATACGCAGTATTTT | CASRDIRSTDTQYF
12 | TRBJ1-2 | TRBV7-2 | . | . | TGTGCCAGCAGCTTAGAGACAGTTGGCTACACCTTC | CASSLETVGYTF
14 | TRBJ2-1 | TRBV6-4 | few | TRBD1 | TGTGCCAGCAGTGATGGGGCAGGGGGCAATGAGCAGTTCTTC | CASSDGAGGNEQFF
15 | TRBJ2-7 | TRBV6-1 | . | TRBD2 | TGTGCCAGCACTCCCCGTGCGGGAGGAACCTACGAGCAGTACTTC | CASTPRAGGTYEQYF
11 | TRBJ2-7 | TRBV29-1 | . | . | TGCAGCATGAGGACAGCCTACGAGCAGTACTTC | CSMRTAYEQYF
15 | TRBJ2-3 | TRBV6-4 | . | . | TGTGCCAGCAGTGTCGGAGAAGGTTCAACAGATACGCAGTATTTT | CASSVGEGSTDTQYF